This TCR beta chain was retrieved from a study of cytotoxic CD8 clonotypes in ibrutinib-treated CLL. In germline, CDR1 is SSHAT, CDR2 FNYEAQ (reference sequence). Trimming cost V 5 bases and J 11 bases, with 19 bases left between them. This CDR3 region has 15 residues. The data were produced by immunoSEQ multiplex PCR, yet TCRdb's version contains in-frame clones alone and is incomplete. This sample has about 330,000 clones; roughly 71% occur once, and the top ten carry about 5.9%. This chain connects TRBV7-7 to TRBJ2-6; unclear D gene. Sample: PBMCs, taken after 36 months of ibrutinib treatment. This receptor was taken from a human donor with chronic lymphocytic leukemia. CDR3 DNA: TGTGCCAGCAGCCCACTCCCGACGGTCCTGGACGTCCTGACTTTC. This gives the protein CASSPLPTVLDVLTF.